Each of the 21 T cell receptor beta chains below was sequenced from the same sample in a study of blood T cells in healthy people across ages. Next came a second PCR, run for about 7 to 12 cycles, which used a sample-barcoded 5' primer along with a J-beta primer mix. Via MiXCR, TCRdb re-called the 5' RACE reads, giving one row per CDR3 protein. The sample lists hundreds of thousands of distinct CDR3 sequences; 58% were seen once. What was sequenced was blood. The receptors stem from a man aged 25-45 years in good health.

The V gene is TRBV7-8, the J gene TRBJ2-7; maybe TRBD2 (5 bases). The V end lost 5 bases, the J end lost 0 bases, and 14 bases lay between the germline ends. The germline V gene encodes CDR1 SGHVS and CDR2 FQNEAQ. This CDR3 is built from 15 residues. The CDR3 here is CASSHGESSSYEQYF. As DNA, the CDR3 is TGTGCCAGCAGCCATGGGGAGTCAAGCTCCTACGAGCAGTACTTC.

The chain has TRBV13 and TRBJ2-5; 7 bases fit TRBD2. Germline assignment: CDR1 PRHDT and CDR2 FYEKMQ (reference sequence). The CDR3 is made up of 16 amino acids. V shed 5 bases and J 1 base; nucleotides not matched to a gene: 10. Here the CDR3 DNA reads TGTGCCAGCAGCCGCCCTCTAGCGGTTCCCCAAGAGACCCAGTACTTC. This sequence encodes CASSRPLAVPQETQYF.

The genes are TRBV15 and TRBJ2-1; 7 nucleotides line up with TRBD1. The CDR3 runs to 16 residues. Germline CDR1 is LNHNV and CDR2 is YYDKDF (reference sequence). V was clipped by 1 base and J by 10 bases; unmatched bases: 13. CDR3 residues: CATSRGNRGFFEEQFF. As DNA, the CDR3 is TGTGCCACCAGCAGAGGTAACAGGGGCTTTTTTGAAGAGCAGTTCTTC.

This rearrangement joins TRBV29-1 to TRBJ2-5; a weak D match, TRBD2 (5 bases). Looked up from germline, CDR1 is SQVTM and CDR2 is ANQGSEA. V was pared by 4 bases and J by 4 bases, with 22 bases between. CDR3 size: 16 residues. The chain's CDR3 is CSVVGAGSSRGETQYF. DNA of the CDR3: TGCAGCGTTGTTGGAGCAGGCTCAAGCCGGGGAGAGACCCAGTACTTC.

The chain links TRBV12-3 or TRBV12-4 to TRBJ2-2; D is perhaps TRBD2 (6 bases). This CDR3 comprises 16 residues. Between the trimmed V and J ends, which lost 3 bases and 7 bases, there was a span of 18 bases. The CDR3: CASSFAEGPGIGELFF. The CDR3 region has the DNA TGTGCCAGCAGTTTCGCGGAGGGCCCGGGGATCGGGGAGCTGTTTTTT.

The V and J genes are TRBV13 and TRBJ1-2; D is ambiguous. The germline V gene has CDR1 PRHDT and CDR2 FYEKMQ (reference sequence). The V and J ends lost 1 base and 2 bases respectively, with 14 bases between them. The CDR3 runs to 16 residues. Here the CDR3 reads CASSLDRDMGNYGYTF. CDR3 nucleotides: TGTGCCAGCAGCTTAGATCGAGACATGGGAAACTATGGCTACACCTTC.

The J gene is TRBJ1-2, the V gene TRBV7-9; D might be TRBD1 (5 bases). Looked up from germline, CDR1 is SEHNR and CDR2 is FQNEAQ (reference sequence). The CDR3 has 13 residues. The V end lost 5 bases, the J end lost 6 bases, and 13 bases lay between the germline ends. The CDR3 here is CASSPGHWNGYTF. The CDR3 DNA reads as TGTGCCAGCAGCCCTGGACATTGGAATGGCTACACCTTC. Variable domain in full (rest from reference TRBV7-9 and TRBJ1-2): DTGVSQNPRHKITKRGQNVTFRCDPISEHNRLYWYRQTLGQGPEFLTYFQNEAQLEKSRLLSDRFSAERPKGSFSTLEIQRTEQGDSAMYLCASSPGHWNGYTFGSGTRLTVV.

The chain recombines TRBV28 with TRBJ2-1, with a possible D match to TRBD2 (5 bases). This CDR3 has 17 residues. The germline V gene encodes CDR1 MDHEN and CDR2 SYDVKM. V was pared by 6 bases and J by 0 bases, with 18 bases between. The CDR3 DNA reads TGTGCCAGCAGCCACGCAACTAGGACGGTCTCCTACAATGAGCAGTTCTTC. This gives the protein CASSHATRTVSYNEQFF.

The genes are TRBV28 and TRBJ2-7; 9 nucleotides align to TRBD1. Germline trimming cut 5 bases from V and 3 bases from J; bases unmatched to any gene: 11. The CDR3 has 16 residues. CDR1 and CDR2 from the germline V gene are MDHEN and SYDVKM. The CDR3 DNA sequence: TGTGCCAGCAGTCCATTCGCAGTGACAGGGGGCTACGAGCAGTACTTC. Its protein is CASSPFAVTGGYEQYF.

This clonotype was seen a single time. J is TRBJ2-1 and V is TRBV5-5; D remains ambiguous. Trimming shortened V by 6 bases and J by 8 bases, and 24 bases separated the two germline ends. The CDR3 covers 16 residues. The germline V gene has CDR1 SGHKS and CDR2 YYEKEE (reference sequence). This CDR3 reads CASTWDDPGGGDEQFF. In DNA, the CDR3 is TGTGCCAGCACTTGGGATGACCCTGGTGGCGGTGATGAGCAGTTCTTC.

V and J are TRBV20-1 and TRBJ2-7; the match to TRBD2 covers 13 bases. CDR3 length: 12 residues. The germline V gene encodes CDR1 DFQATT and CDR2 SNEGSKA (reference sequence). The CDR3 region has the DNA TGCTCCGGGACTAGCGGGATCTACGAGCAGTACTTC. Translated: CSGTSGIYEQYF.

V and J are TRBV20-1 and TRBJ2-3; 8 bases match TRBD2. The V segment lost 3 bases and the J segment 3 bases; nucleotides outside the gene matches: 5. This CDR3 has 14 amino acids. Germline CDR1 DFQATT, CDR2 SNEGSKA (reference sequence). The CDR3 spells CSASSAGETDTQYF. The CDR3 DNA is TGCAGTGCTAGTTCAGCGGGAGAGACAGATACGCAGTATTTT.

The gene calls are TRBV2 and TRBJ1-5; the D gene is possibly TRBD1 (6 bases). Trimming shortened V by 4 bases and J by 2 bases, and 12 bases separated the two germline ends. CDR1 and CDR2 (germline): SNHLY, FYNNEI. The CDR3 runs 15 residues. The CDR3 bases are TGTGCCAGCAGTGGGGGGGGCGCGGGCAATCAGCCCCAGCATTTT. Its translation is CASSGGGAGNQPQHF. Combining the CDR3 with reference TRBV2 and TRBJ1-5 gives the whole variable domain EPEVTQTPSHQVTQMGQEVILRCVPISNHLYFYWYRQILGQKVEFLVSFYNNEISEKSEIFDDQFSVERPDGSNFTLKIRSTKLEDSAMYFCASSGGGAGNQPQHFGDGTRLSIL.

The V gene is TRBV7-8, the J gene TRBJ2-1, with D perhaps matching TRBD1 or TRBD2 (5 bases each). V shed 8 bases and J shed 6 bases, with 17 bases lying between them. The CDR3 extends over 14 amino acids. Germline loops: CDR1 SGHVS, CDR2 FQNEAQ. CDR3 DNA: TGTGCCAGCCTGGGGGACGGACAAGGCAATGAGCAGTTCTTC. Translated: CASLGDGQGNEQFF.

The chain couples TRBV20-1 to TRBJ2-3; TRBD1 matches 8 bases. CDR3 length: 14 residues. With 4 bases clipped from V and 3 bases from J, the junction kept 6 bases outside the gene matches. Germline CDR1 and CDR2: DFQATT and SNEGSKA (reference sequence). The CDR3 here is CSANRDRKTDTQYF. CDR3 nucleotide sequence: TGCAGTGCTAACCGGGACAGGAAGACAGATACGCAGTATTTT.

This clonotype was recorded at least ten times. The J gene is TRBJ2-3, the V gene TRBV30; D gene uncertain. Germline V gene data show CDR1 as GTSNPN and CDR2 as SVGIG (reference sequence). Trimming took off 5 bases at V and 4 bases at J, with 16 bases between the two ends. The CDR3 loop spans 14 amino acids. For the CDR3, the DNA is TGTGCCTGGGGCTTGGGCGGTGGGGCAGATACGCAGTATTTT. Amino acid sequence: CAWGLGGGADTQYF.

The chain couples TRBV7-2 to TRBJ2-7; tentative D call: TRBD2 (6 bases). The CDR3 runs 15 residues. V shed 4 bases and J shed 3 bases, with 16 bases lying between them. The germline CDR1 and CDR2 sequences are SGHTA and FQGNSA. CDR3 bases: TGTGCCAGCAGCTACAACCTCGGGGGAGGCTACGAGCAGTACTTC. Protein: CASSYNLGGGYEQYF.

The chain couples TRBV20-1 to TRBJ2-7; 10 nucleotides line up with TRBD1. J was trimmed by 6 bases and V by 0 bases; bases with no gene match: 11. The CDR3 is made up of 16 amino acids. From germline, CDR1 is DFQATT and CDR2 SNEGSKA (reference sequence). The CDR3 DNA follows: TGCAGTGCTAGAGACTCCGGGACAGGGGAAGGGGGCGAGCAGTACTTC. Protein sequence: CSARDSGTGEGGEQYF.

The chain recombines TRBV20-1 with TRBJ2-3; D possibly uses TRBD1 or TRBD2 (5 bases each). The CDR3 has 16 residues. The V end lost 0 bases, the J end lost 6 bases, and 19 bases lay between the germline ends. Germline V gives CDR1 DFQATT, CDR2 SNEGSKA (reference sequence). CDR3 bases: TGCAGTGCTAGAGATAGTTCGGGACCGCCTTGGGATACGCAGTATTTT. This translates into CSARDSSGPPWDTQYF.

The CDR3 DNA reads TGTGCCAGCAGTAAGCTAGCGGACAATGAGCAGTTCTTC. Encoded protein: CASSKLADNEQFF. The chain carries TRBV6-1 and TRBJ2-1, with TRBD2 matching over 7 bases. The trim removed 5 bases at V and 5 bases at J, leaving 3 bases unmatched. This CDR3 spans 13 amino acids. Germline lookup yields CDR1 MNHNS and CDR2 SASEGT.

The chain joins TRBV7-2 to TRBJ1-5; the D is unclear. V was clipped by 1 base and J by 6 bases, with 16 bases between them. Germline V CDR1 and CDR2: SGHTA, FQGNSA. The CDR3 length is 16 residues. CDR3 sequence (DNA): TGTGCCAGCAGCTTAGTTATTAGGGCAGGAGGTCAGCCCCAGCATTTT. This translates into CASSLVIRAGGQPQHF.